The T cell receptor beta chain under discussion was sequenced for a study of T cells in Graves' hyperthyroidism and ophthalmopathy. Study-wide points: The model predicted ophthalmopathy a median around seven months before onset.

Germline V CDR1 and CDR2: LNHDA, SQIVND (reference sequence). V was trimmed by 7 bases and J by 3 bases, leaving 10 bases between them. The CDR3 loop spans 13 amino acids. Exclusion criteria comprised uncontrolled infection, other autoimmune disease, pregnancy or lactation. Around 9.9 ml of fresh peripheral blood supplied the PBMCs. This clonotype occurred many times. Its target is not known. The TCR beta CDR3 regions underwent amplification using RNA transcripts as the source. Researchers ran a first-round RT-PCR on the TCR CDR3 using the HTBI primer set. TCRdb used MiXCR to reprocess the multiplex PCR reads, holding one entry per CDR3 protein. The table shows hundreds of thousands of distinct CDR3 sequences, with more than 30% occurring only once.

Specimen: blood. The J gene is TRBJ1-5, the V gene TRBV19; TRBD1 is a possible D gene (6 bases). The TCR was taken from a man between 18 and 29 years old with Graves' hyperthyroidism. The CDR3 protein is CASKGGANQPQHF. CDR3 in DNA: TGTGCCAGTAAAGGGGGAGCCAATCAGCCCCAGCATTTT. The variable domain in full, with the rest retrieved from reference TRBV19 and TRBJ1-5, is DGGITQSPKYLFRKEGQNVTLSCEQNLNHDAMYWYRQDPGQGLRLIYYSQIVNDFQKGDIAEGYSVSREKKESFPLTVTSAQKNPTAFYLCASKGGANQPQHFGDGTRLSIL.